The source of this TCR beta chain is a study of identical twins. The germline CDR1 and CDR2 sequences are LNHDA and SQIVND (reference sequence). V gave up 4 bases and J gave up 6 bases, with 16 bases separating them. The CDR3 runs 14 residues. TCRdb analysed the 5' RACE reads with MiXCR anew, one entry per CDR3 protein. The table has 500,000 or so distinct CDR3 sequences, approximately 14% seen once; the top ten hold 0.52%. These data also featured in a second study, about yellow fever vaccine responses in identical twins.

The sequence was collected from a woman aged 18 to 35 in good health. Source material: CD4+ T cells sorted from blood. The rearrangement joins TRBV19 to TRBJ2-7; D is unclear. DNA for the CDR3: TGTGCCAGTAGTAACCAACCCGTCGGACCCGAGCAGTACTTC. Its protein product is CASSNQPVGPEQYF.